The next 10 T cell receptor beta chains were all read from a single sample in a study of blood T cell repertoires in COVID-19 (dated by TCRdb to the early 2020s). Receptors were amplified or captured by the immunoSEQ multiplex PCR assay. In its TCRdb copy, this immuneACCESS table keeps in-frame sequences only and misses some clones. Where compared with another copy, unresolved V genes explain less than half of these, and the others have no known cause. The table for this sample lists fewer than 350,000 clones; around 90% of them were counted only once. The leading ten clones occupy 9% to 9.5% of the sample. Sequencing used peripheral blood. Receptor source: a man younger than 30 with active or convalescent COVID-19.

The chain carries TRBV7-9 and TRBJ1-5, with TRBD1 matching 7 bases. Trimming removed 5 bases from V and 1 base from J; junction bases left unmatched: 8. The CDR3 has 16 amino acids. In germline, CDR1 is SEHNR, CDR2 FQNEAQ (reference sequence). The CDR3 spells CASSPMTGLSNQPQHF. In DNA, the CDR3 is TGTGCCAGCAGCCCGATGACAGGGTTGAGCAATCAGCCCCAGCATTTT.

This chain links TRBV5-6 with TRBJ1-5; 8 nucleotides line up with TRBD1. The V gene's germline CDR1 is SGHDT and CDR2 YYEEEE. The CDR3 length is 15 residues. V dropped 4 bases and J dropped 4; count of bases not matched to a gene: 7. The CDR3 coding sequence is TGTGCCAGCAGCCTCCGACAGGGGTGGAATCAGCCCCAGCATTTT. Translating gives CASSLRQGWNQPQHF. Full variable domain (outside the CDR3, taken from reference TRBV5-6 and TRBJ1-5): DAGVTQSPTHLIKTRGQQVTLRCSPKSGHDTVSWYQQALGQGPQFIFQYYEEEERQRGNFPDRFSGHQFPNYSSELNVNALLLGDSALYLCASSLRQGWNQPQHFGDGTRLSIL.

The chain carries TRBV10-3 and TRBJ1-6; D is unresolved. Germline lookup yields CDR1 ENHRY and CDR2 SYGVKD. V was shortened by 0 bases and J by 14 bases, with 11 bases between the two germline ends. The CDR3 runs to 13 residues. The CDR3 sequence is CAISESWLQALHF. The CDR3 DNA reads TGTGCCATCAGTGAGTCGTGGCTCCAGGCCCTCCACTTT.

The V and J genes are TRBV27 and TRBJ1-1, with 7 bases lining up with TRBD1. J lost 7 bases, V lost 4 bases, and 9 bases had no gene match. Germline CDR1 reads MNHEY; CDR2 reads SMNVEV (reference sequence). This CDR3 has 14 amino acids. The CDR3 region has the DNA TGTGCCAGCAGTTCTCAGGGACAGCAGATTGAAGCTTTCTTT. It yields the protein CASSSQGQQIEAFF.

This chain joins TRBV19 and TRBJ2-5; 9 bases are shared with TRBD2. The CDR3 extends over 15 amino acids. V shed 4 bases and J 2 bases; nucleotides not matched to a gene: 5. Germline CDR1 reads LNHDA; CDR2 reads SQIVND (reference sequence). The CDR3 region has the DNA TGTGCCAGTAGTACGGTGGCGGGGGGGCAAGAGACCCAGTACTTC. Amino acids: CASSTVAGGQETQYF.

The chain is built from TRBV6-2 or TRBV6-3 and TRBJ1-6; 7 bases are shared with TRBD1. The CDR3 is made up of 14 amino acids. Trimming at V came to 5 bases and at J to 10 bases, leaving 8 bases not matched to a gene. Germline loops: CDR1 MNHEY, CDR2 SVGEGT. CDR3 bases: TGTGCCAGCAGTGCAAACGACAGGGCGTCACCCCTCCACTTT. Encoded protein: CASSANDRASPLHF.

The V and J genes are TRBV11-3 and TRBJ2-2, with 11 bases identical to TRBD2. The CDR3 runs to 15 residues. From germline, CDR1 is SGHNT and CDR2 YENEEA. V lost 4 bases and J lost 4; bases outside the gene matches: 2. CDR3 nucleotide sequence: TGTGCCAGCAGCTCGCTAGCGGGGGGCACCGGGGAGCTGTTTTTT. Its protein product is CASSSLAGGTGELFF.

The chain has TRBV27 and TRBJ1-3; D gene uncertain. This CDR3 contains 14 residues. The V and J ends lost 6 bases and 1 base respectively, with 10 bases between them. Germline values: CDR1 MNHEY, CDR2 SMNVEV (reference sequence). The CDR3: CASRRGMSGNTIYF. CDR3 DNA: TGTGCCAGCAGGAGAGGGATGTCTGGAAACACCATATATTTT.

The DNA of the CDR3 is TGCGCCAGCAGTGACTCCAGGGGCGACTACAATGAGCAGTTCTTC. Its protein product is CASSDSRGDYNEQFF. J is TRBJ2-1 and V is TRBV10-1; TRBD1 is a possible D gene (6 bases). The V gene's germline CDR1 is WNHNN and CDR2 SYGVQD (reference sequence). V dropped 3 bases and J dropped 3 bases, with 12 bases sitting between them. The CDR3 consists of 15 residues.

The chain links TRBV18 to TRBJ1-3; TRBD1 is a possible D gene (6 bases). V was cut by 4 bases and J by 2 bases, with 12 bases left in between. This CDR3 has 15 residues. CDR1 and CDR2 from the germline V gene are KGHSH and LQKENI. CDR3 loop: CASSLYREAGNTIYF. The CDR3 DNA reads TGTGCCAGCTCACTATACAGGGAAGCTGGAAACACCATATATTTT.